The 3 T cell receptor beta chains listed next were all sequenced from one sample in a study of blood T cell repertoires in COVID-19. Profiled with immunoSEQ multiplex PCR; TCRdb holds only in-frame clones, not every one. Of about 140,000 clones in the sample, 87% were seen once. Sequences were obtained from peripheral blood. The receptors originated from a man over 45 who had recovered from COVID-19.

As regards this clone: Germline is not matched at one junction end, which may reflect a read error. This sequence joins TRBV7-7 and TRBJ2-2, with D uncertain. The germline V gene has CDR1 SSHAT and CDR2 FNYEAQ (reference sequence). The CDR3 extends over 15 amino acids. The CDR3 reads CASRLSTYSTGELFF. Written as DNA, the CDR3 is TGTGCTAGCAGGCTAAGCACCTATTCCACCGGGGAGCTGTTTTTT.

V usage is TRBV11-2 and J usage is TRBJ2-2, with unresolved D. Per germline, CDR1 SGHAT and CDR2 FQNNGV. Deletions cut 3 bases from V and 6 bases from J, with 14 bases between. CDR3 size: 15 residues. CDR3 amino acids: CASSFLYSSAGELFF. Here the CDR3 DNA reads TGTGCCAGCAGCTTTTTGTACAGTTCGGCCGGGGAGCTGTTTTTT. The complete variable domain, with remaining parts taken from reference TRBV11-2 and TRBJ2-2, reads EAGVAQSPRYKIIEKRQSVAFWCNPISGHATLYWYQQILGQGPKLLIQFQNNGVVDDSQLPKDRFSAERLKGVDSTLKIQPAKLEDSAVYLCASSFLYSSAGELFFGEGSRLTVL.

The chain couples TRBV30 to TRBJ1-2; 11 nucleotides align to TRBD1. The length of the CDR3 is 16 residues. Germline-derived CDR1 and CDR2 are GTSNPN and SVGIG (reference sequence). Trimming removed 0 bases from V and 5 bases from J; junction bases left unmatched: 8. The CDR3 sequence is CAWSVQGTGGWYGYTF. CDR3 bases: TGTGCCTGGAGTGTACAGGGGACAGGGGGATGGTATGGCTACACCTTC.